The 17 T cell receptor beta chains listed next were all sequenced from one sample in a study of T cell repertoires in cytomegalovirus infection. TCRdb itself ran the reads through MiXCR, one entry per CDR3 protein. This table holds around 530,000 distinct CDR3 sequences, around 27% found once. The sequenced material came from PBMCs. The origin of the receptors is a human donor in good health (CMV status not recorded). Some clones in this sample may be carry-over from other donors' samples.

V and J are TRBV11-2 and TRBJ2-5, with TRBD1 matching over 9 bases. The V and J ends lost 5 bases and 4 bases, in that order; junction bases with no gene match: 11. The germline CDR1 and CDR2 sequences are SGHAT and FQNNGV. The CDR3 is made up of 16 amino acids. This CDR3 reads CASSPPGTGKGETQYF. CDR3 coding DNA: TGTGCCAGCAGCCCCCCCGGGACAGGGAAGGGAGAGACCCAGTACTTC.

This clonotype was recorded at least ten times. This sequence joins TRBV7-2 and TRBJ2-5, with 8 bases aligning to TRBD1. The CDR3 is 16 residues long. Germline loops: CDR1 SGHTA, CDR2 FQGNSA. The junction had 9 bases not matched to a gene; V was cut back by 1 base and J by 5 bases. This CDR3 is CASSLEAGGARETQYF. The DNA of the CDR3 is TGTGCCAGCAGCTTAGAAGCAGGGGGCGCAAGGGAGACCCAGTACTTC.

The chain recombines TRBV28 with TRBJ2-6; the match to TRBD1 covers 8 bases. This CDR3 spans 17 amino acids. V was clipped by 5 bases and J by 2 bases; unmatched bases: 8. CDR1 and CDR2 (germline): MDHEN, SYDVKM. CDR3 loop: CASSPGQGGAGANVLTF. The CDR3 coding sequence is TGTGCCAGCAGTCCCGGACAGGGTGGTGCTGGGGCCAACGTCCTGACTTTC.

This clonotype was observed a handful of times. J is TRBJ2-2 and V is TRBV12-3 or TRBV12-4; D gene uncertain. Trimming removed 10 bases at V and 6 bases at J, with 12 bases between. The CDR3 runs to 12 residues. The CDR3 loop reads CATASRPGELFF. The CDR3 DNA follows: TGTGCCACCGCGTCACGTCCCGGGGAGCTGTTTTTT.

The rearrangement uses TRBV12-3 or TRBV12-4 and TRBJ2-3, with D hard to call. The V end lost 7 bases, the J end lost 0 bases, and 5 bases lay between the germline ends. CDR3 length equals 12 residues. CDR3 sequence: CASTLSTDTQYF. The CDR3 nucleotides read TGTGCCAGCACCTTAAGCACAGATACGCAGTATTTT.

This clonotype was seen only a few times. The chain uses TRBV12-3 or TRBV12-4 and TRBJ2-5, with 10 positions matching TRBD1. V dropped 5 bases and J dropped 7; count of bases not matched to a gene: 7. CDR3 length equals 14 residues. The CDR3 sequence: CASSPKGQGRTQYF. The CDR3 nucleotides read TGTGCCAGCAGTCCAAAGGGACAGGGGAGGACCCAGTACTTC.

The genes are TRBV9 and TRBJ2-3, with D uncertain. The CDR3 contains 15 residues. V lost 0 bases to trimming and J lost 2 bases, with 10 bases between them. Germline-derived CDR1 and CDR2 are SGDLS and YYNGEE. The DNA of the CDR3 is TGTGCCAGCAGCGTAGGAGATACACCCACAGATACGCAGTATTTT. It translates to CASSVGDTPTDTQYF.

This clonotype was picked up a small number of times. The rearrangement links TRBV12-3 or TRBV12-4 to TRBJ1-2, with D perhaps TRBD1 (5 bases). The CDR3 spans 13 residues. V lost 5 bases, J lost 4 bases, and 11 bases lay in between. The CDR3, as DNA: TGTGCCAGCAGTCGGGACGCCGGCTATGGCTACACCTTC. Translating it yields CASSRDAGYGYTF.

This clonotype was counted once. This sequence joins TRBV28 and TRBJ1-5; a weak D match, TRBD1 (5 bases). Trimming shortened V by 7 bases and J by 3 bases, and 19 bases separated the two germline ends. The CDR3 contains 16 residues. Germline loops: CDR1 MDHEN, CDR2 SYDVKM. CDR3 residues: CASKKRSRVSNQPQHF. For the CDR3, the DNA is TGTGCCAGCAAAAAACGAAGCAGGGTATCCAATCAGCCCCAGCATTTT.

This clonotype occurred a few times. The rearrangement uses TRBV12-5 and TRBJ2-1; possibly TRBD2 for D (6 bases). Looked up from germline, CDR1 is LGHNT and CDR2 is FRNRAP. V dropped 3 bases and J dropped 4 bases, with 10 bases sitting between them. The CDR3 is 14 amino acids. The CDR3 protein is CASGLSSAYNEQFF. CDR3 bases: TGTGCTAGTGGTTTATCTAGCGCGTACAATGAGCAGTTCTTC. Drawing the rest from reference TRBV12-5 and TRBJ2-1, the complete variable domain is DARVTQTPRHKVTEMGQEVTMRCQPILGHNTVFWYRQTMMQGLELLAYFRNRAPLDDSGMPKDRFSAEMPDATLATLKIQPSEPRDSAVYFCASGLSSAYNEQFFGPGTRLTVL.

This clonotype has more than one count but fewer than ten. The gene calls are TRBV12-3 or TRBV12-4 and TRBJ1-5; maybe TRBD1 (5 bases). This CDR3 spans 15 amino acids. Trimming removed 8 bases at V and 2 bases at J, with 16 bases between. CDR3: CASQFRQGGNQPQHF. The CDR3 DNA is TGTGCCAGCCAGTTCCGGCAGGGAGGCAATCAGCCCCAGCATTTT.

On this clonotype itself: One junction end does not reproduce the germline sequence, and a read error may be involved. This chain connects TRBV6-2 or TRBV6-3 to TRBJ2-2; D remains unclear. The CDR3 has 15 amino acids. Germline CDR1 reads MNHEY; CDR2 reads SVGEGT. The CDR3, as DNA: TGTGCGAGCAAGGTTCGACACCTCAACACCGGGGAGCTGTTTTTT. This translates into CASKVRHLNTGELFF.

V and J are TRBV6-2 or TRBV6-3 and TRBJ1-2; unclear D gene. V was cut by 5 bases and J by 6 bases, with 10 bases left in between. Germline V CDR1 and CDR2: MNHEY, SVGEGT. This CDR3 contains 12 residues. CDR3 loop: CASSPGFNGYTF. The CDR3 coding sequence is TGTGCCAGCAGTCCCGGGTTTAATGGCTACACCTTC.

The rearrangement uses TRBV27 and TRBJ2-4; 7 bases are a match to TRBD2. The CDR3 covers 15 residues. The germline gives CDR1 MNHEY, CDR2 SMNVEV (reference sequence). The V and J ends lost 6 bases and 7 bases, in that order; junction bases with no gene match: 12. For the CDR3, the DNA is TGTGCCAGCAGCTCCCTTGGCGGGGGAGGGAACATTCAGTACTTC. Protein sequence: CASSSLGGGGNIQYF.

This chain uses TRBV7-9 with TRBJ1-1; D not resolved. The V end lost 6 bases, the J end lost 6 bases, and 14 bases lay between the germline ends. Germline loops: CDR1 SEHNR, CDR2 FQNEAQ (reference sequence). The CDR3 is 13 amino acids. CDR3 protein: CASRPEGIAEAFF. The CDR3 DNA reads as TGTGCCAGCAGGCCCGAGGGAATCGCTGAAGCTTTCTTT.

There are a few counts of this clonotype. The CDR3, as DNA: TGTGCCAGCAGCCAAGTGGGGCTGGAAGCTTTCTTT. Translated: CASSQVGLEAFF. This chain uses TRBV14 with TRBJ1-1; D might be TRBD1 (5 bases). Germline lookup yields CDR1 SGHDN and CDR2 FVKESK. The V end lost 1 base, the J end lost 8 bases, and 8 bases lay between the germline ends. The CDR3 is made up of 12 amino acids.

The rearrangement links TRBV18 to TRBJ2-1; TRBD1 matches 7 bases. The CDR3 loop spans 16 amino acids. Per germline, CDR1 KGHSH and CDR2 LQKENI. V lost 3 bases, J lost 4 bases, and 9 bases stayed unmatched. The CDR3: CASSPLGTAPYNEQFF. In nucleotides, the CDR3 is TGTGCCAGCTCACCCCTCGGGACAGCCCCTTACAATGAGCAGTTCTTC.